These 3 T cell receptor beta chains came from one sample sequenced in a study of blood T cell repertoires in COVID-19 (dated by TCRdb to about 2020). Preparation of the library involved the immunoSEQ multiplex PCR assay. This is the immuneACCESS table as TCRdb keeps it, with only in-frame sequences that have V and J called. A part of the clones is gone; compared with another copy, unresolved V genes explain less than half, and the rest is unexplained. The sample data list roughly 120,000 clones, and over 65% of these were observed just once. The ten top clones hold 5.5% to 7% of the sample. Sequenced: peripheral blood. All receptors come from a man between 65 and 79 years old with acute or convalescent COVID-19.

This clone was counted between two and nine times. The genes are TRBV6-5 and TRBJ2-7; D may be TRBD2 (5 bases). The CDR3 has 16 amino acids. Trimming pared 0 bases from V and 3 bases from J, leaving 15 bases between. CDR1 and CDR2 from the germline V gene are MNHEY and SVGAGI. Here the CDR3 reads CASSYSTPGLYYEQYF. CDR3 DNA: TGTGCCAGCAGTTACTCGACCCCGGGATTATACTACGAGCAGTACTTC.

The V gene is TRBV7-2, the J gene TRBJ2-4; 8 positions match TRBD2. CDR1 is SGHTA and CDR2 is FQGNSA in the germline V gene. The CDR3 is 16 amino acids. V lost 2 bases to trimming and J lost 7 bases; unmatched junction nucleotides: 10. DNA of the CDR3: TGTGCCAGCAGCTTAAAGAGCGGGAGACTAGGGAACATTCAGTACTTC. Its protein product is CASSLKSGRLGNIQYF.

The V call is TRBV27, the J call TRBJ2-7; 7 nucleotides agree with TRBD1. This CDR3 spans 13 amino acids. Germline CDR1 is MNHEY and CDR2 is SMNVEV (reference sequence). J lost 2 bases, V lost 8 bases, and 6 bases had no gene match. CDR3 in DNA: TGTGCCAGCGCCAACAGGGGACCCTACGAGCAGTACTTC. This sequence encodes CASANRGPYEQYF.